This T cell receptor beta chain appears in the sequencing data of a study of blood T cell repertoires in COVID-19. In the study overall: Spain, Italy and the United States supplied samples that represented acute and convalescent COVID-19. T cells, B-cell-depleted T cells, or PBMCs supplied cDNA or gDNA.

The CDR3 totals 16 residues. The germline CDR1 and CDR2 sequences are SGHTA and FQGNSA. With V trimmed by 5 bases and J by 1 base, 9 bases remained unmatched. This clone showed up just a few times. Cohort 3 recovery required two negative PCRs, clearance, or symptom resolution. Original processing methods: Reference gene primer amplification gave nucleated cell count estimates. TCRdb's table, derived via immunoSEQ multiplex PCR, lists solely in-frame clones and lacks some. V and J calls and clone size are copied from that table; D and trimming were computed from the DNA. The table includes approximately 390,000 clones, 87% detected once.

This receptor was identified in a woman aged 50 to 60 who had recovered from COVID-19. Sequencing used PBMCs or T cells enriched from blood (not recorded which). The chain employs TRBV7-2 and TRBJ1-1; 8 positions agree with TRBD1. The CDR3 sequence: CASSRRAGTGNTEAFF. The CDR3, as DNA: TGTGCCAGCAGCCGCCGAGCCGGGACAGGGAACACTGAAGCTTTCTTT.